The 29 T cell receptor beta chains below come from one sample, sequenced in a study of T cell responses to AZD1222 COVID-19 vaccine. Using immunoSEQ multiplex PCR, the repertoire was profiled, and TCRdb retains in-frame clones only, with some absent. The sample yields some 140,000 clones, 90% to 95% seen once. Sequencing was performed on peripheral blood, taken 28 days after the second AZD1222 dose. The origin of the receptors is an adult who received the AZD1222 COVID-19 vaccine.

V gene TRBV6-5 combines with J gene TRBJ2-2; D is undetermined. V lost 0 bases and J 7 bases, leaving 6 bases between the germline ends. Germline V gene sequence: CDR1 MNHEY, CDR2 SVGAGI. This CDR3 has 13 residues. This CDR3 reads CASSYSVVGELFF. In DNA form, the CDR3 reads TGTGCCAGCAGTTACTCGGTTGTCGGGGAGCTGTTTTTT.

The CDR3 nucleotides read TGTGCCAGCAGCTTATCCCAGGGACAAGGACCCGAAAAACTGTTTTTT. The encoded protein is CASSLSQGQGPEKLFF. V is TRBV7-2 and J is TRBJ1-4, with a tentative D call TRBD1 (6 bases). Germline V gene sequence: CDR1 SGHTA, CDR2 FQGNSA. CDR3 length: 16 residues. Trimming cost V 2 bases and J 8 bases, with 18 bases left between them.

This clone is a singleton in its sample. The chain links TRBV9 to TRBJ2-2; a weak D match, TRBD2 (5 bases). V was pared by 1 base and J by 3 bases, with 13 bases between. CDR3 length equals 16 residues. Germline assignment: CDR1 SGDLS and CDR2 YYNGEE. CDR3 amino acids: CASSVYGGRDTGELFF. CDR3 DNA: TGTGCCAGCAGCGTATACGGCGGGCGCGACACCGGGGAGCTGTTTTTT.

J is TRBJ1-1 and V is TRBV24-1; no clear D gene. CDR3 length equals 14 residues. Germline lookup yields CDR1 KGHDR and CDR2 SFDVKD. V lost 2 bases to trimming and J lost 1 base, with 7 bases between them. DNA for the CDR3: TGTGCCACCAGTGATTCGGGGAAGAACACTGAAGCTTTCTTT. Translation gives CATSDSGKNTEAFF.

The chain recombines TRBV14 with TRBJ2-3; no clear D. V lost 4 bases, J lost 2 bases, and 19 bases lay in between. CDR3 length equals 17 residues. Germline CDR1 is SGHDN and CDR2 is FVKESK. The CDR3 loop is CASSREMGQATTDTQYF. In DNA, the CDR3 is TGTGCCAGCAGCCGAGAGATGGGCCAGGCCACCACAGATACGCAGTATTTT. Using reference TRBV14 and TRBJ2-3 for the parts outside the CDR3, the full variable domain is EAGVTQFPSHSVIEKGQTVTLRCDPISGHDNLYWYRRVMGKEIKFLLHFVKESKQDESGMPNNRFLAERTGGTYSTLKVQPAELEDSGVYFCASSREMGQATTDTQYFGPGTRLTVL.

The V and J genes are TRBV2 and TRBJ2-5; D may be TRBD1 or TRBD2 (6 bases each). V was trimmed by 6 bases and J by 7 bases, leaving 18 bases between them. Per germline, CDR1 SNHLY and CDR2 FYNNEI. This CDR3 spans 14 amino acids. DNA of the CDR3: TGTGCCAGCAGGACTAGAGAGGGGGTGGGGACCCAGTACTTC. Translating it yields CASRTREGVGTQYF.

The rearrangement joins TRBV19 to TRBJ2-1, with D possibly matching TRBD1 (5 bases). Germline CDR1 LNHDA, CDR2 SQIVND (reference sequence). Trimming cost V 2 bases and J 5 bases, with 13 bases left between them. The CDR3 totals 15 residues. The CDR3 sequence: CASSIQGGTNNEQFF. Here the CDR3 DNA reads TGTGCCAGTAGTATACAGGGCGGTACTAACAATGAGCAGTTCTTC.

This clone was observed a handful of times. J is TRBJ2-7 and V is TRBV7-2, with D tentatively TRBD1 or TRBD2 (7 bases each). The CDR3 runs to 15 residues. Trimming removed 4 bases at V and 3 bases at J, with 16 bases between. The germline gives CDR1 SGHTA, CDR2 FQGNSA. This CDR3 is CASSSSRGGVYEQYF. The CDR3 DNA sequence: TGTGCCAGCAGCTCCTCCAGGGGGGGCGTCTACGAGCAGTACTTC.

The chain combines TRBV15 with TRBJ1-5; D not certain. Trimming stripped 1 base from V and 3 bases from J, with 13 bases between. This CDR3 has 16 residues. Germline CDR1 LNHNV, CDR2 YYDKDF (reference sequence). The DNA for the CDR3 is TGTGCCACCAGCAGAGCCGGAACAGCTTTCAATCAGCCCCAGCATTTT. It specifies CATSRAGTAFNQPQHF. Together with reference TRBV15 and TRBJ1-5, the CDR3 gives the full variable domain: DAMVIQNPRYQVTQFGKPVTLSCSQTLNHNVMYWYQQKSSQAPKLLFHYYDKDFNNEADTPDNFQSRRPNTSFCFLDIRSPGLGDTAMYLCATSRAGTAFNQPQHFGDGTRLSIL.

The chain couples TRBV30 to TRBJ1-1; D ambiguous. The CDR3 totals 12 residues. Deletions cut 5 bases from V and 7 bases from J, with 14 bases between. Germline V gene sequence: CDR1 GTSNPN, CDR2 SVGIG (reference sequence). The CDR3 here is CAWDGKGFEAFF. The DNA for the CDR3 is TGTGCCTGGGATGGGAAAGGGTTTGAAGCTTTCTTT.

The chain has TRBV2 and TRBJ1-3; D is undetermined. The germline gives CDR1 SNHLY, CDR2 FYNNEI. This CDR3 comprises 13 residues. The V gene lost 2 bases and the J gene lost 7 bases, with 9 bases spanning the gap. This CDR3 reads CASSEITGNTIYF. The CDR3 DNA follows: TGTGCCAGCAGTGAAATTACCGGTAACACCATATATTTT.

The chain carries TRBV12-3 or TRBV12-4 and TRBJ1-5, with D hard to call. V lost 3 bases and J lost 0, with 3 bases in between. The CDR3 has 13 amino acids. In nucleotides, the CDR3 is TGTGCCAGCAGTTTCACTAGCAATCAGCCCCAGCATTTT. As protein: CASSFTSNQPQHF.

The chain couples TRBV27 to TRBJ2-7; tentative D call: TRBD2 (5 bases). Trimming stripped 8 bases from V and 3 bases from J, with 17 bases between. The CDR3 consists of 14 residues. The germline V gene encodes CDR1 MNHEY and CDR2 SMNVEV (reference sequence). The CDR3 region is CASPNWRINYEQYF. CDR3 DNA: TGTGCCAGCCCAAATTGGAGGATCAACTACGAGCAGTACTTC.

This clone was counted once. The V gene is TRBV5-6, the J gene TRBJ2-1, with D possibly TRBD2 on 6 matching bases. CDR3 length: 16 residues. V dropped 0 bases and J dropped 0 bases, with 10 bases sitting between them. Per the germline V gene, CDR1 is SGHDT and CDR2 is YYEEEE. CDR3 amino acids: CASSLDRGTSYNEQFF. The CDR3, as DNA: TGTGCCAGCAGCTTGGACCGGGGGACCTCCTACAATGAGCAGTTCTTC.

CDR3 amino acids: CASSAILVLGRTDTQYF. The CDR3 DNA follows: TGTGCCAGCAGTGCCATCCTAGTACTCGGCCGCACAGATACGCAGTATTTT. The chain couples TRBV6-2 or TRBV6-3 to TRBJ2-3; D unclear. V was clipped by 5 bases and J by 1 base, with 19 bases between them. Germline CDR1 reads MNHEY; CDR2 reads SVGEGT. There are 17 residues in the CDR3.

The chain uses TRBV13 and TRBJ1-1, with D tentatively TRBD1 (5 bases). The V end was cut by 7 bases, the J end by 1 base, with 16 bases between. This CDR3 spans 15 amino acids. Germline lookup yields CDR1 PRHDT and CDR2 FYEKMQ (reference sequence). CDR3 in amino acids: CASTPGGSANTEAFF. The CDR3 nucleotides read TGTGCCAGCACTCCCGGGGGGTCGGCGAACACTGAAGCTTTCTTT.

As DNA, the CDR3 is TGTGCCAGCTCACCTTACAGGGAGGATCAGCCCCAGCATTTT. It specifies CASSPYREDQPQHF. The chain joins TRBV18 to TRBJ1-5; weak D call: TRBD1 (6 bases). Germline V gene data show CDR1 as KGHSH and CDR2 as LQKENI. V was trimmed by 3 bases and J by 5 bases, leaving 11 bases between them. CDR3 length equals 14 residues. The whole variable domain, filled in from reference TRBV18 and TRBJ1-5, reads NAGVMQNPRHLVRRRGQEARLRCSPMKGHSHVYWYRQLPEEGLKFMVYLQKENIIDESGMPKERFSAEFPKEGPSILRIQQVVRGDSAAYFCASSPYREDQPQHFGDGTRLSIL.

This rearrangement joins TRBV6-5 to TRBJ2-7; D is uncertain. The germline V and J ends were trimmed by 0 bases and 1 base, with 13 bases remaining between them. The CDR3 length is 16 residues. CDR1 is MNHEY and CDR2 is SVGAGI in the germline V gene. This CDR3 reads CASSYSIVGLSYEQYF. CDR3 sequence (DNA): TGTGCCAGCAGTTACTCGATCGTCGGGTTATCCTACGAGCAGTACTTC.

The gene calls are TRBV2 and TRBJ1-1; tentatively, D is TRBD1 (5 bases). In germline, CDR1 is SNHLY, CDR2 FYNNEI. This CDR3 has 11 amino acids. The germline V and J ends were trimmed by 7 bases and 5 bases, with 8 bases remaining between them. CDR3 loop: CASKTATEAFF. In DNA, the CDR3 is TGTGCCAGCAAGACAGCTACTGAAGCTTTCTTT.

This rearrangement joins TRBV24-1 to TRBJ2-3; 8 nucleotides agree with TRBD2. CDR1 and CDR2 from the germline V gene are KGHDR and SFDVKD. V gave up 4 bases and J gave up 1 base; unmatched junction bases: 3. The CDR3 runs to 15 residues. The chain's CDR3 is CATSEPAGGTDTQYF. The CDR3 bases are TGTGCCACCAGTGAGCCAGCGGGGGGCACAGATACGCAGTATTTT.

This sequence joins TRBV19 and TRBJ2-7; D may be TRBD2 (5 bases). V was cut by 6 bases and J by 1 base, with 16 bases left in between. The V gene's germline CDR1 is LNHDA and CDR2 SQIVND (reference sequence). CDR3 length: 15 amino acids. Here the CDR3 DNA reads TGTGCCAGTAGAGACCCTGCTGAGGGATCCTACGAGCAGTACTTC. Protein sequence: CASRDPAEGSYEQYF.

V gene TRBV19 combines with J gene TRBJ2-6; TRBD1 aligns across 7 bases. The junction had 0 bases not matched to a gene; V was cut back by 3 bases and J by 1 base. The CDR3 runs 15 residues. Germline V gives CDR1 LNHDA, CDR2 SQIVND (reference sequence). CDR3 residues: CASSIRGSGANVLTF. The CDR3 coding sequence is TGTGCCAGTAGTATCAGGGGGTCTGGGGCCAACGTCCTGACTTTC.

The rearrangement joins TRBV3-1 (or the pseudogene TRBV3-2) to TRBJ1-1, with a tentative D call TRBD1 (5 bases). There are 11 residues in the CDR3. Per germline, CDR1 LGHDT and CDR2 YNNKEL (reference sequence). V lost 3 bases and J lost 6, with 5 bases in between. The CDR3 loop is CASSQGAEAFF. The CDR3 nucleotides read TGTGCCAGCAGCCAGGGGGCTGAAGCTTTCTTT.

This chain links TRBV7-2 with TRBJ1-5; D is unresolved. Looked up from germline, CDR1 is SGHTA and CDR2 is FQGNSA. CDR3 length equals 15 residues. V was trimmed by 4 bases and J by 2 bases, leaving 12 bases between them. As DNA, the CDR3 is TGTGCCAGCAGCTGGCAATTAGGAGGCAATCAGCCCCAGCATTTT. It translates to CASSWQLGGNQPQHF.

This clone turned up a few times. This chain connects TRBV18 to TRBJ1-4, with 7 bases identical to TRBD1. Trimming removed 3 bases from V and 8 bases from J; junction bases left unmatched: 15. Per the germline V gene, CDR1 is KGHSH and CDR2 is LQKENI. This CDR3 region has 17 residues. The CDR3 is CASSPSRKGAYREKLFF. The CDR3 nucleotides are TGTGCCAGCTCACCGTCGAGGAAGGGGGCCTATCGGGAAAAACTGTTTTTT.

This clone was observed a few times. The chain has TRBV6-1 and TRBJ2-6; the D is unclear. Trimming removed 1 base from V and 0 bases from J, with 4 bases in between. The CDR3 length is 15 residues. From germline, CDR1 is MNHNS and CDR2 SASEGT. The CDR3 region has the DNA TGTGCCAGCAGTGAAGGGGGCTCTGGGGCCAACGTCCTGACTTTC. This encodes CASSEGGSGANVLTF.

This chain joins TRBV2 and TRBJ2-3; 12 positions agree with TRBD2. From germline, CDR1 is SNHLY and CDR2 FYNNEI. The ends lost 5 bases at V and 5 bases at J; junction bases unmatched: 8. The CDR3 has 16 amino acids. The CDR3 reads CASSFLAGGLRDTQYF. For the CDR3, the DNA is TGTGCCAGCAGTTTCCTAGCGGGGGGGCTTAGAGATACGCAGTATTTT.

The genes are TRBV7-9 and TRBJ1-1, with 9 bases aligning to TRBD1. The CDR3 loop spans 14 amino acids. With V trimmed by 5 bases and J by 4 bases, 5 bases remained unmatched. Germline CDR1 is SEHNR and CDR2 is FQNEAQ (reference sequence). Here the CDR3 reads CASSIRQGGTEAFF. The CDR3 bases are TGTGCCAGCAGCATCAGACAGGGGGGCACTGAAGCTTTCTTT.

The chain joins TRBV2 to TRBJ1-5, with D unresolved. Trimming removed 1 base from V and 5 bases from J, with 9 bases in between. Germline V gene lookup returns CDR1 SNHLY and CDR2 FYNNEI. The CDR3 totals 14 residues. The CDR3 coding sequence is TGTGCCAGCAGTGAAGACCCCCTTTATCAGCCCCAGCATTTT. Its translation: CASSEDPLYQPQHF.